These 17 T cell receptor beta chains originate from one sample sequenced in a study of CD8+ T cells in alopecia areata (dated by TCRdb to between 2017 and 2018). Pooled mouse cutaneous lymph node cells were stained for CD4, CD8alpha, NKG2D, NKG2ACE and other markers, then sorted on a BD Influx. The library was built by means of the immunoSEQ multiplex PCR assay. For TCR sequencing, RNA was extracted from every sample and reverse transcribed into cDNA to serve as template. Entries here come from immuneACCESS through TCRdb and include only in-frame sequences with V and J called. Some clones fail to appear in such tables; in the studies checked, an unresolved V gene covers under half of the shortfall, and the cause of the remainder is unknown. The table notes 200,000 to 300,000 clones here, none of them singletons. The ten largest clones capture 1.2% of the sample. Sequencing was performed on CD4+ T cells sorted from a lymph node. These receptors were taken from a C3H/HeJ mouse with alopecia areata. These mice carry the MHC haplotype H2-k.

This clone turned up a few times. The genes are named according to mouse. The read finishes 4 residues shy of the CDR3 end, and the germline J gene is used to complete it. Other nucleotide sequences from this sample produce the same CDR3. The chain carries TRBV5 and TRBJ2-5; 9 positions match TRBD1. Germline assignment: CDR1 LGHNA and CDR2 YNLKQL (reference sequence). This CDR3 is built from 14 residues. The sequenced part of the CDR3 DNA is TGTGCCAGCAGCCCGACAGGGGGAAAAGAC. Translated, it gives CASSPTGGKD. The entire CDR3 protein reads CASSPTGGKDTQYF.

This clone was counted a few times. Gene and germline names: mouse. Read data end 3 residues before the CDR3 end; the end is taken from the germline J gene. The chain couples TRBV19 to TRBJ1-6; 7 bases agree with TRBD1. TRBJ1-6 belongs to the ORF category, with a function that is uncertain. The CDR3 loop spans 15 amino acids. CDR1 is FNHDT, CDR2 SITEND, per germline (reference sequence). The V gene end was trimmed by 5 bases and the J gene end by 3 bases; junction bases not matched to a gene: 5. The sequenced part of the CDR3 DNA is TGTGCCAGCAGGACTCAGGGGGGCTATAATTCGCCC. This codes for CASRTQGGYNSP. The entire CDR3 protein reads CASRTQGGYNSPLYF.

As regards this clone: Each gene name is a mouse one. Read data end 4 residues before the CDR3 end; the end is taken from the germline J gene. The J gene is TRBJ1-2, the V gene TRBV13-2; D is ambiguous. The CDR3 is 12 residues long. Trimming pared 5 bases from V and 4 bases from J, leaving 9 bases between. Germline V gene lookup returns CDR1 NNHNN and CDR2 SYGAGS (reference sequence). The CDR3 bases that were read are TGTGCCAGCGGACGATGGGGCTCC. It codes for CASGRWGS. The complete CDR3 protein is CASGRWGSDYTF.

This clone was recorded a few times. The genes are named according to mouse. The read ends 4 residues before the CDR3 terminus; that terminus is restored from the germline J gene. The sample has other DNA sequences that encode this CDR3 too. V and J are TRBV31 and TRBJ1-2, with D uncertain. CDR1 GKSSPN and CDR2 SITVG come from the germline V gene. Trimming removed 0 bases at V and 2 bases at J, with 7 bases between. The CDR3 extends over 13 amino acids. Incomplete CDR3 DNA: TGTGCCTGGAGTCTAGCTCAGAACTCC. Protein sequence: CAWSLAQNS. In full, the CDR3 is CAWSLAQNSDYTF.

To note about this clone: Mouse gene names apply. The CDR3 extends 4 residues past the end of the read, so its final part is completed from the germline J gene. At the DNA level, this CDR3 is encoded by other sequences in the same sample as well. The J gene is TRBJ2-3, the V gene TRBV31; D uncertain. Germline CDR1 and CDR2: GKSSPN and SITVG. V gave up 0 bases and J gave up 0 bases, with 7 bases separating them. The CDR3 loop spans 14 amino acids. Partial CDR3 DNA: TGTGCCTGGAGTCTAGGTGGGAGTGCAGAA. Translation: CAWSLGGSAE. The whole CDR3 sequence is CAWSLGGSAETLYF.

Comments on this clone: Here the gene names and germline are mouse. The CDR3 protein is CASSDALGEWDTEVFF. Partial CDR3 DNA: TGTGCCAGCAGTGATGCACTGGGGGAGTGGGACACA. The chain links TRBV13-3 to TRBJ1-1; D possibly corresponds to TRBD1 (5 bases). The read comes to an end 4 residues before the CDR3 does, leaving the germline J gene to fill in the end. From germline, CDR1 is NNHDY and CDR2 SYVADS. Trimming took 0 bases from V and 3 from J, leaving 15 bases between them. This CDR3 has 16 amino acids.

A note on this clone: Gene names and germline match the mouse. The CDR3 extends 4 residues past the end of the read, so its final part is completed from the germline J gene. The chain is built from TRBV17 and TRBJ2-1, with 8 bases aligning to TRBD1. The CDR3 is 15 amino acids. The germline CDR1 and CDR2 sequences are MNHDT and YYDKIL. J gave up 1 base and V 2 bases, and 1 base lay outside the gene matches. The sequenced CDR3 bases are TGTGCTAGCAGTAGAAGGACAGGGAACTATGCT. Residues: CASSRRTGNYA. The full CDR3 protein is CASSRRTGNYAEQFF.

About this clone itself: Gene labels here are mouse ones. CDR3 bases read: TGTGCCAGCAGGAAAGGGGGGCCCGATGCT. Its protein product is CASRKGGPDA. The whole CDR3 protein is CASRKGGPDAEQFF. This chain joins TRBV13-1 and TRBJ2-1; weak D call: TRBD2 (7 bases). The CDR3 is cut off 4 residues early in the read; its end comes from the germline J gene. Germline lookup yields CDR1 NSHNY and CDR2 SYGAGN. Trimming pared 5 bases from V and 5 bases from J, leaving 14 bases between. The CDR3 is 14 amino acids.

In regard to this clone: The germline and genes are mouse ones. Read sequence stops 4 residues before the CDR3 end, and the germline J gene provides the missing end. The chain joins TRBV19 to TRBJ2-7, with TRBD2 as a possible D gene (6 bases). Germline V gene sequence: CDR1 FNHDT, CDR2 SITEND (reference sequence). Trimming removed 0 bases at V and 0 bases at J, with 10 bases between. The CDR3 has 15 amino acids. Incomplete CDR3 DNA: TGTGCCAGCAGTATAGTCGGGGGGTTCTCCTAT. Protein product: CASSIVGGFSY. The entire CDR3 sequence reads CASSIVGGFSYEQYF.

As regards this clone: Genes and germline are mouse. The observed sequence ends 4 residues before the CDR3 terminus, with the missing tail filled in from the germline J gene. This rearrangement joins TRBV17 to TRBJ2-5, with TRBD2 matching 11 bases. The CDR3 contains 15 residues. V shed 2 bases and J 2 bases; nucleotides not matched to a gene: 0. In germline, CDR1 is MNHDT, CDR2 YYDKIL. Incomplete CDR3 DNA: TGTGCTAGCAGTAGAACTGGGGGGGCCCAAGAC. Translated, it gives CASSRTGGAQD. The complete CDR3 sequence is CASSRTGGAQDTQYF.

Notes on this clone: Gene names refer to mouse genes. The CDR3 goes on 4 residues after the read ends, and that part is filled in from the germline J gene. The V gene is TRBV13-2, the J gene TRBJ2-7; TRBD2 aligns across 11 bases. The CDR3 runs to 14 residues. From germline, CDR1 is NNHNN and CDR2 SYGAGS (reference sequence). V shed 4 bases and J 3 bases; nucleotides not matched to a gene: 3. The covered CDR3 bases are TGTGCCAGCGGTAGAGGACTGGGGGGCTAT. Protein product: CASGRGLGGY. The entire CDR3 protein reads CASGRGLGGYEQYF.

This clone was seen only a few times. Genes and germline are mouse. Read data end 4 residues before the CDR3 end; the end is taken from the germline J gene. This same CDR3 is encoded by further DNA sequences in the sample. The chain has TRBV31 and TRBJ2-3, with D uncertain. The CDR3 runs to 13 residues. The germline V gene encodes CDR1 GKSSPN and CDR2 SITVG. With 1 base removed from V and 0 bases from J, the gap between germline ends came to 5 bases. The DNA read from the CDR3 is TGTGCCTGGAGTCGCAGTAGTGCAGAA. This gives the protein CAWSRSSAE. The whole CDR3 sequence is CAWSRSSAETLYF.

This clone was observed a handful of times. Mouse names are used for the genes. The CDR3 end lies 4 residues beyond the end of the read and is filled in from the germline J gene. The J gene is TRBJ2-3, the V gene TRBV13-1; TRBD2 is a possible D gene (6 bases). This CDR3 has 15 residues. Trimming shortened V by 4 bases and J by 1 base, and 13 bases separated the two germline ends. Germline V lookup: CDR1 NSHNY, CDR2 SYGAGN. The CDR3: CASSLWGWGAETLYF. The sequenced part of the CDR3 DNA is TGTGCCAGCAGTCTCTGGGGATGGGGTGCAGAA.

Worth noting for this clone: Gene and germline names: mouse. The CDR3 goes on 4 residues after the read ends, and that part is filled in from the germline J gene. V usage is TRBV1 and J usage is TRBJ2-2; D unclear. There are 16 residues in the CDR3. The V and J ends lost 0 bases and 0 bases respectively, with 8 bases between them. The V gene's germline CDR1 is NSQYPW and CDR2 LRSPGD (reference sequence). The CDR3 sequence: CTCSAERVANTGQLYF. The sequenced CDR3 bases are TGCACCTGCAGTGCAGAAAGGGTGGCAAACACCGGG.

This clone was seen at least ten times. The gene symbols are mouse symbols. The CDR3 is cut off 3 residues early in the read; its end comes from the germline J gene. The chain combines TRBV31 with TRBJ1-6; D not certain. TRBJ1-6 is assigned to the ORF class and has an uncertain function. V was pared by 1 base and J by 7 bases, with 5 bases between. The CDR3 covers 12 residues. CDR1 GKSSPN and CDR2 SITVG come from the germline V gene. CDR3 bases read: TGTGCCTGGAGTCCCCAGAATTCGCCC. This codes for CAWSPQNSP. The full CDR3 protein reads CAWSPQNSPLYF.

As regards this clone: Gene names denote mouse genes. The read gets to within 4 residues of the CDR3 end, and the germline J gene fills in the rest. The gene calls are TRBV13-1 and TRBJ1-2; 7 positions match TRBD1. The germline CDR1 and CDR2 sequences are NSHNY and SYGAGN. This CDR3 has 16 amino acids. V lost 2 bases and J lost 0; bases outside the gene matches: 7. The CDR3 loop reads CASSDPPGQSNSDYTF. The DNA read from the CDR3 is TGTGCCAGCAGTGACCCTCCGGGACAGTCAAACTCC.

Note on this clone: Any gene name here is a mouse gene name. The read ends 4 residues before the CDR3 terminus; that terminus is restored from the germline J gene. Distinct nucleotide sequences in the sample also encode this CDR3. The chain recombines TRBV13-3 with TRBJ2-2; 10 nucleotides agree with TRBD1. Germline V gene lookup returns CDR1 NNHDY and CDR2 SYVADS. This CDR3 contains 14 residues. The V segment lost 8 bases and the J segment 1 base; nucleotides outside the gene matches: 2. The CDR3 here is CASRDRGNTGQLYF. The DNA read from the CDR3 is TGTGCCAGTCGGGACAGGGGAAACACCGGG.